What follows describes a single TCR beta chain. No antigen is known for it. This sample was taken from a study of T cell responses to AZD1222 COVID-19 vaccine. Whole-study findings and limits: The study identified only a handful of AZD1222 recipients as seropositive at baseline.

The CDR3 spans 14 residues. V lost 5 bases, J lost 4 bases, and 7 bases stayed unmatched. Germline V lookup: CDR1 LNHDA, CDR2 SQIVND (reference sequence). TCRdb keeps only in-frame clones here, not all; method: immunoSEQ multiplex PCR. The table has 100,000 to 150,000 clones, about 92% seen once; the top ten hold 0.9% to 1.2%. This chain connects TRBV19 to TRBJ2-7; the match to TRBD2 covers 8 bases. The sample here was peripheral blood, taken on day 0 of AZD1222 vaccination. The receptor comes from an adult in good health. The CDR3 loop reads CASSYAGGPYEQYF. CDR3 nucleotides: TGTGCCAGTAGTTATGCGGGGGGCCCGTACGAGCAGTACTTC.